One and the same sample provided the 21 T cell receptor beta chains below, sequenced in a study of beta chain features in type 1 diabetes (dated by TCRdb to the late 2010s). Library preparation used the immunoSEQ multiplex PCR assay. The High Capacity cDNA Reverse Transcription Kit was used to reverse transcribe all of the isolated RNA, meaning that expressed TCRB transcripts were what got sequenced. TCRdb obtained this table from immuneACCESS and retained in-frame rearrangements with V and J assigned. These tables miss some clones; where compared with another copy, unresolved V genes account for less than half of the shortfall, and the remainder is unexplained. The sample table lists 9,300 or so clones, around 82% of them with a count of one. Just over 1.4% of the sample is taken by the ten largest. The sample consisted of Tregs from blood. Reading the label with the study, this specimen's cell subset or site is: regulatory CD4+ T cells. These receptors all come from a woman younger than 30 in good health.

This sequence joins TRBV30 and TRBJ1-1; D is ambiguous. The CDR3 extends over 12 amino acids. Germline CDR1 and CDR2: GTSNPN and SVGIG (reference sequence). The V gene lost 4 bases and the J gene lost 5 bases, with 11 bases spanning the gap. The CDR3 DNA sequence: TGTGCCTGGACCCGTTTCCGTACTGAAGCTTTCTTT. Its translation is CAWTRFRTEAFF.

The chain is built from TRBV7-2 and TRBJ2-1; 7 nucleotides agree with TRBD2. The CDR3 is 16 residues long. CDR1 is SGHTA, CDR2 FQGNSA, per germline. V lost 5 bases, J lost 5 bases, and 12 bases stayed unmatched. DNA for the CDR3: TGTGCCAGCAGCGCCCCATTAAGCGGGGCCGACAATGAGCAGTTCTTC. Its translation is CASSAPLSGADNEQFF.

The chain uses TRBV7-8 and TRBJ2-3; D remains ambiguous. The CDR3 contains 15 residues. From germline, CDR1 is SGHVS and CDR2 FQNEAQ. V was pared by 1 base and J by 1 base, with 9 bases between. This CDR3 reads CASSLVVRGTDTQYF. The CDR3 nucleotides are TGTGCCAGCAGCTTAGTTGTTCGGGGCACAGATACGCAGTATTTT.

The chain joins TRBV5-1 to TRBJ2-7, with 7 bases aligning to TRBD1. The CDR3 runs to 13 residues. Germline assignment: CDR1 SGHRS and CDR2 YFSETQ. J was trimmed by 3 bases and V by 4 bases; bases with no gene match: 4. This CDR3 reads CASSPGQVYEQYF. The CDR3 bases are TGCGCCAGCAGCCCTGGACAGGTCTACGAGCAGTACTTC.

The chain is built from TRBV7-9 and TRBJ1-3; maybe TRBD1 (6 bases). The V gene lost 5 bases and the J gene lost 0 bases, with 11 bases spanning the gap. This CDR3 region has 15 residues. From germline, CDR1 is SEHNR and CDR2 FQNEAQ (reference sequence). CDR3 sequence reads: CASSIRGYSGNTIYF. The CDR3 nucleotides are TGTGCCAGCAGCATCAGGGGATACTCTGGAAACACCATATATTTT.

V and J are TRBV6-6 and TRBJ1-1; TRBD1 matches at 12 bases. The V and J ends lost 7 bases and 6 bases, in that order; junction bases with no gene match: 6. CDR1 and CDR2 (germline): MNHNY, SVGAGI (reference sequence). The CDR3 loop spans 14 amino acids. The CDR3 coding sequence is TGTGCCAGCACCCGGGACAGGGGGCTACCTGAAGCTTTCTTT. Translation gives CASTRDRGLPEAFF.

The gene calls are TRBV5-1 and TRBJ1-2; perhaps TRBD1 as D (5 bases). From germline, CDR1 is SGHRS and CDR2 YFSETQ. This CDR3 is built from 14 residues. V lost 5 bases and J lost 3, with 14 bases in between. CDR3 region: CASRPGGLDYGYTF. The DNA of the CDR3 is TGCGCCAGCAGGCCCGGGGGTCTCGACTATGGCTACACCTTC.

The gene calls are TRBV6-5 and TRBJ2-1; D is unresolved. CDR3 size: 15 residues. With 0 bases removed from V and 7 bases from J, the gap between germline ends came to 13 bases. CDR1 and CDR2 (germline): MNHEY, SVGAGI. CDR3: CASSYSTTFGNEQFF. DNA of the CDR3: TGTGCCAGCAGTTACTCGACAACGTTTGGGAATGAGCAGTTCTTC.

A single count supports this clone. The V and J genes are TRBV5-1 and TRBJ2-7; D may be TRBD1 (5 bases). This CDR3 contains 15 residues. Trimming shortened V by 1 base and J by 2 bases, and 13 bases separated the two germline ends. Looked up from germline, CDR1 is SGHRS and CDR2 is YFSETQ. DNA for the CDR3: TGCGCCAGCAGCTTGTTTACCCGGACAACCTACGAGCAGTACTTC. This sequence encodes CASSLFTRTTYEQYF.

The chain joins TRBV4-1 to TRBJ1-3; D is ambiguous. The CDR3 sequence is 16 residues long. Trimming took 4 bases from V and 0 from J, leaving 13 bases between them. Germline assignment: CDR1 MGHRA and CDR2 YSYEKL. CDR3 DNA: TGCGCCAGCAGCCCCCCCGGGTTTAGCTCTGGAAACACCATATATTTT. It specifies CASSPPGFSSGNTIYF.

The chain couples TRBV6-6 to TRBJ2-3, with D possibly TRBD2 on 6 matching bases. Germline lookup yields CDR1 MNHNY and CDR2 SVGAGI (reference sequence). The CDR3 totals 15 residues. V lost 6 bases and J lost 1, with 14 bases in between. The DNA of the CDR3 is TGTGCCAGCAGCTCCCCCCAGCGGGGCACAGATACGCAGTATTTT. Protein product: CASSSPQRGTDTQYF.

This clone appeared a single time. The chain combines TRBV7-8 with TRBJ2-2, with 14 bases aligning to TRBD2. Germline trimming cut 5 bases from V and 7 bases from J; bases unmatched to any gene: 6. Germline lookup yields CDR1 SGHVS and CDR2 FQNEAQ. This CDR3 region has 16 residues. The CDR3 DNA is TGTGCCAGCAGCCAGACTAGCGGGAGGGATGGCGGGGAGCTGTTTTTT. The encoded protein is CASSQTSGRDGGELFF.

This clone turned up a few times. The chain has TRBV27 and TRBJ1-6; 7 bases are a match to TRBD1. CDR3 length: 15 amino acids. From germline, CDR1 is MNHEY and CDR2 SMNVEV (reference sequence). The V and J ends lost 5 bases and 9 bases, in that order; junction bases with no gene match: 10. The CDR3 sequence: CASSASQGEGSPLHF. The CDR3 region has the DNA TGTGCCAGCAGTGCCAGCCAGGGGGAAGGTTCACCCCTCCACTTT.

The chain links TRBV5-5 to TRBJ2-7; TRBD1 aligns across 7 bases. The junction had 1 base not matched to a gene; V was cut back by 1 base and J by 3 bases. This CDR3 is 13 amino acids long. From germline, CDR1 is SGHKS and CDR2 YYEKEE (reference sequence). The CDR3 is CASSLSGGYEQYF. The DNA for the CDR3 is TGTGCCAGCAGCTTGTCAGGGGGCTACGAGCAGTACTTC.

V usage is TRBV6-5 and J usage is TRBJ1-6; D is uncertain. Trimming shortened V by 2 bases and J by 8 bases, and 4 bases separated the two germline ends. CDR3 length equals 12 residues. Per the germline V gene, CDR1 is MNHEY and CDR2 is SVGAGI. The CDR3 reads CASSYLYSPLHF. The DNA for the CDR3 is TGTGCCAGCAGTTACCTTTATTCACCCCTCCACTTT.

This clone was recorded only once. J is TRBJ2-2 and V is TRBV5-1; TRBD1 agrees at 9 bases. Losses at the gene ends were 4 bases for V and 6 bases for J; bases not matched to a gene: 7. Per germline, CDR1 SGHRS and CDR2 YFSETQ. The CDR3 has 15 amino acids. The CDR3, as DNA: TGCGCCAGCAGCCGGGCACAGGGGGCGTCCGGGGAGCTGTTTTTT. Amino acids: CASSRAQGASGELFF.

The V gene is TRBV4-2, the J gene TRBJ2-5; TRBD2 is a possible D gene (6 bases). This CDR3 has 16 residues. V was clipped by 1 base and J by 8 bases, with 20 bases between them. The germline CDR1 and CDR2 sequences are LGHNA and YNFKEQ. CDR3 in amino acids: CASSQVSNRRVATQYF. The CDR3 DNA sequence: TGTGCCAGCAGCCAAGTGAGCAACAGGAGGGTAGCAACCCAGTACTTC.

V and J are TRBV5-6 and TRBJ2-5; no clear D. V lost 5 bases to trimming and J lost 0 bases, with 14 bases between them. Germline values: CDR1 SGHDT, CDR2 YYEEEE. The CDR3 is 15 amino acids. The CDR3 bases are TGTGCCAGCAGTGACCGCCGGCGGTACCAAGAGACCCAGTACTTC. As protein: CASSDRRRYQETQYF. Full variable domain (rest looked up from reference TRBV5-6 and TRBJ2-5): DAGVTQSPTHLIKTRGQQVTLRCSPKSGHDTVSWYQQALGQGPQFIFQYYEEEERQRGNFPDRFSGHQFPNYSSELNVNALLLGDSALYLCASSDRRRYQETQYFGPGTRLLVL.

The chain recombines TRBV18 with TRBJ1-1; D is ambiguous. Germline CDR1 reads KGHSH; CDR2 reads LQKENI. Trimming removed 6 bases from V and 7 bases from J, with 12 bases in between. This CDR3 contains 12 residues. The chain's CDR3 is CASSAFVGEAFF. Here the CDR3 DNA reads TGTGCCAGCTCCGCCTTCGTCGGTGAAGCTTTCTTT.

V usage is TRBV27 and J usage is TRBJ1-4, with 7 bases identical to TRBD1. CDR1 and CDR2 (germline): MNHEY, SMNVEV (reference sequence). Trimming took 1 base from V and 3 from J; bases not matched to a gene: 11. The CDR3 has 18 amino acids. CDR3 DNA sequence: TGTGCCAGCAGTTTATACCCGGCTACCGGGACAGCTAATGAAAAACTGTTTTTT. It encodes CASSLYPATGTANEKLFF. The complete variable domain, with remaining parts taken from reference TRBV27 and TRBJ1-4, reads EAQVTQNPRYLITVTGKKLTVTCSQNMNHEYMSWYRQDPGLGLRQIYYSMNVEVTDKGDVPEGYKVSRKEKRNFPLILESPSPNQTSLYFCASSLYPATGTANEKLFFGSGTQLSVL.

This clone is a singleton in its sample. The chain joins TRBV5-1 to TRBJ1-1; 7 bases are shared with TRBD1. This CDR3 spans 15 amino acids. J gave up 5 bases and V 2 bases, and 9 bases lay outside the gene matches. Germline CDR1 and CDR2: SGHRS and YFSETQ. The CDR3 coding sequence is TGCGCCAGCAGCTTTGGCTGGAGGGGGCTGACTGAAGCTTTCTTT. The encoded protein is CASSFGWRGLTEAFF. Drawing the rest from reference TRBV5-1 and TRBJ1-1, the complete variable domain is KAGVTQTPRYLIKTRGQQVTLSCSPISGHRSVSWYQQTPGQGLQFLFEYFSETQRNKGNFPGRFSGRQFSNSRSEMNVSTLELGDSALYLCASSFGWRGLTEAFFGQGTRLTVV.